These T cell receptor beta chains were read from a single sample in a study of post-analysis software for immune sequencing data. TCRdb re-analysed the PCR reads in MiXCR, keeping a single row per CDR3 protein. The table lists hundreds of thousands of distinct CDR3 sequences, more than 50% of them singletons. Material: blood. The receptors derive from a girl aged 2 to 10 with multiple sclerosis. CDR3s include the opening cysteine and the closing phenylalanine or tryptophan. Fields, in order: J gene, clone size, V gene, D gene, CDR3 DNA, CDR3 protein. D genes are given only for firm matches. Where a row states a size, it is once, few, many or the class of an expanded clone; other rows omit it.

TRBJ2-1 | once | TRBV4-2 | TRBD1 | TGTGCCAGCAGCCAACTGGGACAGGGAAAGCGGGCTGAGCAGTTCTTC | CASSQLGQGKRAEQFF
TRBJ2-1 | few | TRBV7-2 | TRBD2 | TGTGCCAGCAGCTTGCGACTAGCGGGGGGCTATGAGCAGTTCTTC | CASSLRLAGGYEQFF
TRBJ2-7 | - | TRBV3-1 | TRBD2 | TGTGCCAGCAGCCACCGAGCGGGGCCGACCTACGAGCAGTACTTC | CASSHRAGPTYEQYF
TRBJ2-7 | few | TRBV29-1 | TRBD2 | TGCAGCGTTGAGCGGCTAGCGGGAGGCGAGCAGTACTTC | CSVERLAGGEQYF
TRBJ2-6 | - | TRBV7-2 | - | TGTGCCAGCAGCTTAGAGGGCGTCCGCTCTGGGGCCAACGTCCTGATTTTC | CASSLEGVRSGANVLIF
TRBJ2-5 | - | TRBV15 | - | TGTGCCACCAGCAGAGATCTGGGATGGGAGACCCAGTACTTC | CATSRDLGWETQYF
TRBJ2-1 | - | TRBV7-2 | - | TGTGCCAGCAGCATGACTACCCCGGACGGTGAGCAGTTCTTC | CASSMTTPDGEQFF
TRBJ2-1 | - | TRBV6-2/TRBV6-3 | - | TGTGCCAGCAGTTACTCGCTACGGTTTATGAGCTCCTACAATGAGCAGTTCTTC | CASSYSLRFMSSYNEQFF
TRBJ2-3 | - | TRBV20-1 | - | TGCAGTGCCCGGACAGACCCCACAGATACGCAGTATTTT | CSARTDPTDTQYF
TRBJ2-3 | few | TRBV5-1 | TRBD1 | TGCGCCAGCAGCTCGGACAGGGTAGGAGATACGCAGTATTTT | CASSSDRVGDTQYF
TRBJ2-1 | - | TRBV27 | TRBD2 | TGTGCCAGCAGTTCCCCTTTGGGCGGGAGGGCAGGAAATGAGCAGTTCTTC | CASSSPLGGRAGNEQFF
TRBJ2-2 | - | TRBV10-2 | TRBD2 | TGCGCCAGCAGCTTAACGGGAGGCGGGGGGGCCAACACCGGGGAGCTGTTTTTT | CASSLTGGGGANTGELFF
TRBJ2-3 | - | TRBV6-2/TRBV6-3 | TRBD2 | TGTGCCAGCGCTAGCGGGGGGGGTCGAGATACGCAGTATTTT | CASASGGGRDTQYF
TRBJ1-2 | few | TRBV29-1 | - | TGCAGCGTTGCGTCGGTGTATGGCTACACCTTC | CSVASVYGYTF
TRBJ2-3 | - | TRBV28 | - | TGTGCCAGCCGGGGACGGTCGTTTCCAGATACGCAGTATTTT | CASRGRSFPDTQYF
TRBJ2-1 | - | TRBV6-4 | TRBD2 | TGTGCCAGCAGTCCTATTAGCGGGGGGGTTGGCGAGCAGTTCTTC | CASSPISGGVGEQFF